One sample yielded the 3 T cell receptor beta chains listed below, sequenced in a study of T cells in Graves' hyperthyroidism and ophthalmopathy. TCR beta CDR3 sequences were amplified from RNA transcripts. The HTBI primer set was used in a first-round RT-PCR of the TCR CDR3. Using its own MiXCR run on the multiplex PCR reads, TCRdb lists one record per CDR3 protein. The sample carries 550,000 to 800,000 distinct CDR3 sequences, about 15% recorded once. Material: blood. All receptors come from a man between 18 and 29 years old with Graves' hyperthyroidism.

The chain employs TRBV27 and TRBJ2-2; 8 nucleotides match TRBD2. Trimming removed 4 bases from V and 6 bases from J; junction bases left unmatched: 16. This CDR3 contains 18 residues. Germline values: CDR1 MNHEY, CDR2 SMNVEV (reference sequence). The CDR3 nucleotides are TGTGCCAGCAGTTCAATTCTTAAAGCGGGAGTAGTGCCCGGGGAGCTGTTTTTT. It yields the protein CASSSILKAGVVPGELFF.

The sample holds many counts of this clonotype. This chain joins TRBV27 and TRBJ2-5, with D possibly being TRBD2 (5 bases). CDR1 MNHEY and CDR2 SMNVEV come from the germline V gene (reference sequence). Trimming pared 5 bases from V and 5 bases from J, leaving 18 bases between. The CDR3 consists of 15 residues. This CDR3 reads CASSLARGVGETQYF. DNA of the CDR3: TGTGCCAGCAGTCTCGCCCGGGGAGTGGGGGAGACCCAGTACTTC.

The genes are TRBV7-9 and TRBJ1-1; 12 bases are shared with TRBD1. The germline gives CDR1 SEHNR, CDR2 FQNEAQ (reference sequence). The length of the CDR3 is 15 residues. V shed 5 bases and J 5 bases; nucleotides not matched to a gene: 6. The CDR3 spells CASSGGTGGFTEAFF. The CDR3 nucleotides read TGTGCCAGCAGCGGGGGGACAGGGGGCTTTACTGAAGCTTTCTTT.